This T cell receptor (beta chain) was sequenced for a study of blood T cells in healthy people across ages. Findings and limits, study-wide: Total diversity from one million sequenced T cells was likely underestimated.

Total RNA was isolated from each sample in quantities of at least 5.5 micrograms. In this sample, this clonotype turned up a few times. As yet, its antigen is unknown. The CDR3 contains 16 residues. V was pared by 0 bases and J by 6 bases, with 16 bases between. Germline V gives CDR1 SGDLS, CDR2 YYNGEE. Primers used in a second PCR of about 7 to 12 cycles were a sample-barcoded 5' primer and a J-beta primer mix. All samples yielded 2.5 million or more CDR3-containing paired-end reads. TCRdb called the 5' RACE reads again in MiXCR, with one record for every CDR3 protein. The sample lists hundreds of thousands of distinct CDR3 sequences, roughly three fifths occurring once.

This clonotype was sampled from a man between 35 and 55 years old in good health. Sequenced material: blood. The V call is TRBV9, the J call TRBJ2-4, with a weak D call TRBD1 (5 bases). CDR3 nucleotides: TGTGCCAGCAGCGTAGGCCCGGCGTACAGGCTAAACATTCAGTACTTC. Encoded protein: CASSVGPAYRLNIQYF.